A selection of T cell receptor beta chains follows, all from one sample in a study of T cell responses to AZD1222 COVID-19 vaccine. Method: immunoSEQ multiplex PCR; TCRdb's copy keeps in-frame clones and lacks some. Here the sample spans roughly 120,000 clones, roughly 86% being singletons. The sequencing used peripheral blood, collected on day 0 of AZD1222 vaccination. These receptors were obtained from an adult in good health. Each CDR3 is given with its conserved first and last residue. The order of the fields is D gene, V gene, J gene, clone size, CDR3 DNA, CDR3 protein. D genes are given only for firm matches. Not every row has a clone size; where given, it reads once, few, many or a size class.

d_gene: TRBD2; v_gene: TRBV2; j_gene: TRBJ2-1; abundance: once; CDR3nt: TGTGCCTTTAATCCCCTAGCGGGATGGAGTGAGCAGTTCTTC; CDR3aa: CAFNPLAGWSEQFF
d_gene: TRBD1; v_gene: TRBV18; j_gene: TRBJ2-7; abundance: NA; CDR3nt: TGTGCCAGCTCACAGGGGACAGGGGAATACGAGCAGTACTTC; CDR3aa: CASSQGTGEYEQYF
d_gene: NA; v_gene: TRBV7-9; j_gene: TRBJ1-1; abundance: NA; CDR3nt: TGTGCCAGCAGCCCCTGGATTAACACTGAAGCTTTCTTT; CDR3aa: CASSPWINTEAFF
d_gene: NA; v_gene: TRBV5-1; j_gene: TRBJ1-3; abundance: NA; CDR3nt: TGCGCCAGCAGTGCCAGGGGCTCTGGAAACACCATATATTTT; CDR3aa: CASSARGSGNTIYF
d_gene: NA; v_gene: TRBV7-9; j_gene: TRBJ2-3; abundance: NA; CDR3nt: TGTGCCAGCAGCTCCTACCGCCAGGCGGGCGGTACGCAGTATTTT; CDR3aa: CASSSYRQAGGTQYF
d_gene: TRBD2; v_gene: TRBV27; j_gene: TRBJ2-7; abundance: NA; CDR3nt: TGTGCCAGCAGTCCCCAATCTAGCGGCTTCGTACGAGAGCAGTACTTC; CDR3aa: CASSPQSSGFVREQYF
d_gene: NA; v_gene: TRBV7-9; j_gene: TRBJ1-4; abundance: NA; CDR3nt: TGTGCCAGCAGCTACCCGCGGACAGCTCCTAATGAAAAACTGTTTTTT; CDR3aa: CASSYPRTAPNEKLFF
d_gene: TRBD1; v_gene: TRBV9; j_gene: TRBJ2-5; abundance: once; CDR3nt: TGTGCCAGCAGCGTAGATAGGACAGGGGCAGGGGAGACCCAGTACTTC; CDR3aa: CASSVDRTGAGETQYF
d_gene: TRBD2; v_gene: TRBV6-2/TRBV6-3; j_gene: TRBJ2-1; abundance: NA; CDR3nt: TGTGCCAGCAGTCTCAGTCCCCCCAGCGGGAAGAAAAATGAGCAGTTCTTC; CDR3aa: CASSLSPPSGKKNEQFF
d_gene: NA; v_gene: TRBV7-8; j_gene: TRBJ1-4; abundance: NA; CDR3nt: TGTGCCAGCAGCTTATGGGGGGCGCACAATGAAAAACTGTTTTTT; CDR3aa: CASSLWGAHNEKLFF